These T cell receptor beta chains were read from a single sample in a study of graft-versus-host responses after intestinal transplantation. Their antigens remain unidentified. This table comes from immunoSEQ multiplex PCR, and its TCRdb copy is limited to in-frame clones, with some not included. Here the sample spans tens of thousands of clones, 90% to 95% being singletons. The sequencing used unstimulated CD8+ T cells sorted from spleen or lymph node cells, collected before intestinal transplant. These receptor sequences come from a human donor who received an intestinal transplant. CDR3s include the opening cysteine and the closing phenylalanine or tryptophan. The order of the fields is clone size, D gene, V gene, J gene, CDR3 DNA, CDR3 protein. A D gene is named only where the DNA matches it firmly. The size of a clone is reported for some rows only, either as once, few or many, or as a class for expanded clones.

clone_size: .; d_call: .; v_call: TRBV27; j_call: TRBJ2-7; cdr3_nt: TGTGCCAGCGGAGTCCTTCCCCTCTCCTACGAGCAGTACTTC; cdr3_aa: CASGVLPLSYEQYF
clone_size: .; d_call: TRBD1; v_call: TRBV9; j_call: TRBJ2-5; cdr3_nt: TGTGCCAGCAGCGGTGTAGGGACAGGGGATCTCCAGACCCAGTACTTC; cdr3_aa: CASSGVGTGDLQTQYF
clone_size: .; d_call: .; v_call: TRBV4-1; j_call: TRBJ2-1; cdr3_nt: TGCGCCAGCAGCCAAGTGAACAATGAACAGTTCTTC; cdr3_aa: CASSQVNNEQFF
clone_size: .; d_call: .; v_call: TRBV19; j_call: TRBJ2-7; cdr3_nt: TGTGCCAGTAGTGCAGGAGGGCTAGACTACGAGCAGTACTTC; cdr3_aa: CASSAGGLDYEQYF
clone_size: once; d_call: .; v_call: TRBV9; j_call: TRBJ2-7; cdr3_nt: TGTGCCAGCAGCGTAGGGCCGGGCTACGAGCAGTACTTC; cdr3_aa: CASSVGPGYEQYF
clone_size: .; d_call: .; v_call: TRBV5-6; j_call: TRBJ2-7; cdr3_nt: TGTGCCTCCACGTCGGGGGGCCACTACGAGCAGTACTTC; cdr3_aa: CASTSGGHYEQYF
clone_size: .; d_call: .; v_call: TRBV7-9; j_call: TRBJ1-3; cdr3_nt: TGTGCCAGCAGCCCCCGGGACACAGGAAACACCATATATTTT; cdr3_aa: CASSPRDTGNTIYF
clone_size: .; d_call: .; v_call: TRBV6-1; j_call: TRBJ1-5; cdr3_nt: TGTGCCAGCAGTGAATGGGCAGGCGGCAATCAGCCCCAGCATTTT; cdr3_aa: CASSEWAGGNQPQHF
clone_size: .; d_call: TRBD1; v_call: TRBV4-2; j_call: TRBJ1-1; cdr3_nt: TGTGCCAGCAGTCACGCGACAGGGGAGGTTGAAGCTTTCTTT; cdr3_aa: CASSHATGEVEAFF
clone_size: .; d_call: .; v_call: TRBV7-9; j_call: TRBJ2-7; cdr3_nt: TGTGCCAGCGGGACAGCCCTTGGGGGGGAGCAGTACTTC; cdr3_aa: CASGTALGGEQYF
clone_size: .; d_call: .; v_call: TRBV27; j_call: TRBJ2-1; cdr3_nt: TGTGCCAGCAGTTCCCTTCCGGGAGCTGTCAATGAGCAGTTCTTC; cdr3_aa: CASSSLPGAVNEQFF
clone_size: .; d_call: .; v_call: TRBV6-1; j_call: TRBJ2-1; cdr3_nt: TGTGCCAGCGAGGTTAGCCCGTCCAACAATGAGCAGTTCTTC; cdr3_aa: CASEVSPSNNEQFF
clone_size: .; d_call: .; v_call: TRBV19; j_call: TRBJ2-7; cdr3_nt: TGTGCCAGTTCCGCGGGGATATACGAGCAGTACTTC; cdr3_aa: CASSAGIYEQYF
clone_size: .; d_call: .; v_call: TRBV6-6; j_call: TRBJ2-2; cdr3_nt: TGTGCCAGCATCCCAGACTCGAACACCGGGGAGCTGTTTTTT; cdr3_aa: CASIPDSNTGELFF
clone_size: .; d_call: TRBD2; v_call: TRBV12-5; j_call: TRBJ2-7; cdr3_nt: TGTGCTAGTGGTGGGACTAGCGGGAGTTTATACGAGCAGTACTTC; cdr3_aa: CASGGTSGSLYEQYF
clone_size: .; d_call: .; v_call: TRBV11-2; j_call: TRBJ2-7; cdr3_nt: TGTGCCAGCAGCTTAGAGTTAAGCAACTCCTACGAGCAGTACTTC; cdr3_aa: CASSLELSNSYEQYF
clone_size: .; d_call: .; v_call: TRBV4-1; j_call: TRBJ1-5; cdr3_nt: TGCGCCAGCAGCCAAGACGTGAGTCAGCCCCAGCATTTT; cdr3_aa: CASSQDVSQPQHF
clone_size: once; d_call: .; v_call: TRBV30; j_call: TRBJ2-7; cdr3_nt: TGTGCCTGGAGCGAGGGGGGGAGGGACTACGAGCAGTACTTC; cdr3_aa: CAWSEGGRDYEQYF
clone_size: .; d_call: .; v_call: TRBV7-9; j_call: TRBJ1-1; cdr3_nt: TGTGCCAGCGCAGAGCGCCTGAGGGACACTGAAGCTTTCTTT; cdr3_aa: CASAERLRDTEAFF
clone_size: .; d_call: TRBD1; v_call: TRBV30; j_call: TRBJ1-1; cdr3_nt: TGTGCCTGGAGCTCAGGACAGGGCAAGGCTGAAGCTTTCTTT; cdr3_aa: CAWSSGQGKAEAFF
clone_size: few; d_call: TRBD1; v_call: TRBV4-1; j_call: TRBJ2-7; cdr3_nt: TGCGCCAGCAGCCAAGGACAGGGGGGGCTCTACGAGCAGTACTTC; cdr3_aa: CASSQGQGGLYEQYF
clone_size: .; d_call: .; v_call: TRBV5-6; j_call: TRBJ1-6; cdr3_nt: TGTGCCAGCAGCTTGGGCAGGGGTTGGAATTCACCCCTCCACTTT; cdr3_aa: CASSLGRGWNSPLHF
clone_size: .; d_call: .; v_call: TRBV6-5; j_call: TRBJ1-5; cdr3_nt: TGTGCCAGCAGTCAACAGGGAAATCAGCCCCAGCATTTT; cdr3_aa: CASSQQGNQPQHF
clone_size: .; d_call: TRBD2; v_call: TRBV7-3; j_call: TRBJ2-1; cdr3_nt: TGTGCCAGCAGCTTAATCGGCGGGGGGGTAGGTGAGCAGTTCTTC; cdr3_aa: CASSLIGGGVGEQFF
clone_size: once; d_call: .; v_call: TRBV29-1; j_call: TRBJ1-2; cdr3_nt: TGCAGCGTTGTGACCGCGACAAGGGGCTACACCTTC; cdr3_aa: CSVVTATRGYTF
clone_size: .; d_call: .; v_call: TRBV5-1; j_call: TRBJ2-7; cdr3_nt: TGCGCCAGCAGCTTGCGGGAGTCCTACGAGCAGTACTTC; cdr3_aa: CASSLRESYEQYF
clone_size: .; d_call: TRBD2; v_call: TRBV30; j_call: TRBJ2-7; cdr3_nt: TGTGCCTGGAACATAGCGGGGAGCTCCTACGAGCAGTACTTC; cdr3_aa: CAWNIAGSSYEQYF
clone_size: .; d_call: TRBD1; v_call: TRBV6-5; j_call: TRBJ2-1; cdr3_nt: TGTGCCAGCAGTTACTCTCATTGGGACAGGGACCATGAGCAGTTCTTC; cdr3_aa: CASSYSHWDRDHEQFF
clone_size: .; d_call: .; v_call: TRBV7-9; j_call: TRBJ1-2; cdr3_nt: TGTGCCAGCAGCCCGGGACTCGGCTATGGCTACACCTTC; cdr3_aa: CASSPGLGYGYTF
clone_size: .; d_call: .; v_call: TRBV7-9; j_call: TRBJ2-1; cdr3_nt: TGTGCCAGCAGCTTAGTGGGGGGTGAGCAGTTCTTC; cdr3_aa: CASSLVGGEQFF
clone_size: .; d_call: TRBD1; v_call: TRBV4-3; j_call: TRBJ2-7; cdr3_nt: TGCGCCAGCAGCCAAGACTGGGGACAGTTCTACGAGCAGTACTTC; cdr3_aa: CASSQDWGQFYEQYF
clone_size: .; d_call: .; v_call: TRBV30; j_call: TRBJ1-5; cdr3_nt: TGTGCCTGGAGTGTAGCCGGGGGTCAGCCCCAGCATTTT; cdr3_aa: CAWSVAGGQPQHF
clone_size: once; d_call: .; v_call: TRBV5-6; j_call: TRBJ2-5; cdr3_nt: TGTGCCAGCAGCTACACAGGGCAGACCCAGTACTTC; cdr3_aa: CASSYTGQTQYF
clone_size: .; d_call: .; v_call: TRBV15; j_call: TRBJ2-7; cdr3_nt: TGTGCCACCAGCCCAGCGGGTTACTACGAGCAGTACTTC; cdr3_aa: CATSPAGYYEQYF
clone_size: .; d_call: TRBD1; v_call: TRBV9; j_call: TRBJ1-2; cdr3_nt: TGTGCCAGCAGCGTAGGTGCAGGGGGGACCTATGGCTACACCTTC; cdr3_aa: CASSVGAGGTYGYTF
clone_size: .; d_call: .; v_call: TRBV19; j_call: TRBJ2-3; cdr3_nt: TGTGCCAGTAAGGACCGGGGGGATACGCAGTATTTT; cdr3_aa: CASKDRGDTQYF
clone_size: .; d_call: TRBD1; v_call: TRBV9; j_call: TRBJ2-5; cdr3_nt: TGTGCCAGCAGCCCCGAGCCAGGGGGTTGGGGAGAGACCCAGTACTTC; cdr3_aa: CASSPEPGGWGETQYF
clone_size: .; d_call: .; v_call: TRBV4-3; j_call: TRBJ2-1; cdr3_nt: TGCGCCAGCAGCCAAAAAGGGGGAATCTACAATGAGCAGTTCTTC; cdr3_aa: CASSQKGGIYNEQFF
clone_size: .; d_call: .; v_call: TRBV4-1; j_call: TRBJ2-1; cdr3_nt: TGCGCCAGCAGCCAAGTTCTCCAAGACTTCTACAATGAGCAGTTCTTC; cdr3_aa: CASSQVLQDFYNEQFF
clone_size: .; d_call: TRBD1; v_call: TRBV7-7; j_call: TRBJ2-1; cdr3_nt: TGTGCCAGCAGCCCTACAGGGGTGGGTGTGGATGAGCAGTTCTTC; cdr3_aa: CASSPTGVGVDEQFF
clone_size: .; d_call: TRBD1; v_call: TRBV12-5; j_call: TRBJ1-1; cdr3_nt: TGTGCTAGTGGTTTGGACAGGGGGGGGAACACTGAAGCTTTCTTT; cdr3_aa: CASGLDRGGNTEAFF
clone_size: .; d_call: TRBD1; v_call: TRBV27; j_call: TRBJ2-3; cdr3_nt: TGTGCCAGCAGCCCATTGCCGCGGACAGGGGGCGCGGCGGATACGCAGTATTTT; cdr3_aa: CASSPLPRTGGAADTQYF
clone_size: .; d_call: TRBD1; v_call: TRBV30; j_call: TRBJ2-3; cdr3_nt: TGTGCCTGGAGTGAGACAGGGGCTCGGGATACGCAGTATTTT; cdr3_aa: CAWSETGARDTQYF
clone_size: .; d_call: .; v_call: TRBV20-1; j_call: TRBJ2-3; cdr3_nt: TGCAGTGGAGGGAATTATACGCAGTATTTT; cdr3_aa: CSGGNYTQYF
clone_size: .; d_call: TRBD2; v_call: TRBV11-3; j_call: TRBJ2-7; cdr3_nt: TGTGCCAGCGCTAGCGGGGGCCTCACCTACGAGCAGTACTTC; cdr3_aa: CASASGGLTYEQYF
clone_size: .; d_call: .; v_call: TRBV14; j_call: TRBJ1-6; cdr3_nt: TGTGCCAGCAGCCAAGAGCTTCCAGGGGCTAATTCACCCCTCCACTTT; cdr3_aa: CASSQELPGANSPLHF
clone_size: .; d_call: TRBD1; v_call: TRBV6-5; j_call: TRBJ1-1; cdr3_nt: TGTGCCAGCAGTTACGGGACAGGGGCGAACACTGAAGCTTTCTTT; cdr3_aa: CASSYGTGANTEAFF
clone_size: .; d_call: TRBD1; v_call: TRBV6-1; j_call: TRBJ2-7; cdr3_nt: TGTGCCAGCTCGGGGGGACAGGGGACCTACGAGCAGTACTTC; cdr3_aa: CASSGGQGTYEQYF
clone_size: .; d_call: TRBD1; v_call: TRBV5-6; j_call: TRBJ1-2; cdr3_nt: TGTGCCAGCAGCTTGGAACCAGGGGGCCTTAACTATGGCTACACCTTC; cdr3_aa: CASSLEPGGLNYGYTF
clone_size: once; d_call: TRBD2; v_call: TRBV28; j_call: TRBJ2-3; cdr3_nt: TGTGCCAGCACCCCGCGGCGGGAGCCTCTTCAGCCTAGCACAGATACGCAGTATTTT; cdr3_aa: CASTPRREPLQPSTDTQYF
clone_size: .; d_call: TRBD2; v_call: TRBV28; j_call: TRBJ2-3; cdr3_nt: TGTGCCAGCAGTTTATTGGTTGGGCCGGGAGGAGGGGATACGCAGTATTTT; cdr3_aa: CASSLLVGPGGGDTQYF
clone_size: .; d_call: .; v_call: TRBV19; j_call: TRBJ2-7; cdr3_nt: TGTGCCAGTAGTATTAGGACGGACTACGAGCAGTACTTC; cdr3_aa: CASSIRTDYEQYF
clone_size: once; d_call: TRBD1; v_call: TRBV27; j_call: TRBJ2-7; cdr3_nt: TGTGCCAGCAGTTCCCGGGACAGGGTCGCCCACGAGCAGTACTTC; cdr3_aa: CASSSRDRVAHEQYF
clone_size: .; d_call: .; v_call: TRBV16; j_call: TRBJ2-2; cdr3_nt: TGTGCCAGCAGCCCCTGGACAGCGAACACCGGGGAGCTGTTTTTT; cdr3_aa: CASSPWTANTGELFF
clone_size: .; d_call: .; v_call: TRBV30; j_call: TRBJ1-3; cdr3_nt: TGTGCCTGGAGTCGAGGAGCTGGAAACACCATATATTTT; cdr3_aa: CAWSRGAGNTIYF
clone_size: .; d_call: TRBD2; v_call: TRBV5-1; j_call: TRBJ2-1; cdr3_nt: TGCGCCAGCAGCTTGGGAGTAGCGGGGGGGTTATACAATGAGCAGTTCTTC; cdr3_aa: CASSLGVAGGLYNEQFF
clone_size: once; d_call: TRBD1; v_call: TRBV27; j_call: TRBJ1-1; cdr3_nt: TGTGCCAGCAGTTTAGGCAGGGGGCATACTGAAGCTTTCTTT; cdr3_aa: CASSLGRGHTEAFF